This section outlines one T cell receptor (beta chain) sequence together with its context. cDNA specific to TCR beta was made from roughly 500 ng of total RNA, with a constant-region primer employed for priming. Three-round nested multiplex PCR performed with slightly modified ARM-PCR produced the TCR beta libraries. Amplification in the first two PCR rounds was performed using TRBV1-TRBV30 forward primers and a C-beta reverse primer for 10 cycles each. MiXCR was run by TCRdb on the multiplex PCR reads, yielding one entry per CDR3 protein. The sample lists just over 300,000 distinct CDR3 sequences, roughly three fifths occurring once. RNA isolated from unsorted whole blood supplied the blood RNA, with germline DNA also extracted. HBV chronically infected the treatment-naive patients. This record belongs to a study of tumor-infiltrating lymphocytes in primary liver carcinoma. For the study at large: The neoplasms were of stage T1-T3 N0M0, with dimensions of roughly 4.2 to 10 cm across. Sample counts of productive TCRbeta reads spanned roughly 3.65 to 8 million; these counts were similar across tissue types.

This CDR3 is 14 amino acids long. Trimming removed 4 bases from V and 8 bases from J, with 15 bases in between. In germline, CDR1 is MNHEY, CDR2 SVGEGT. The sequenced material came from peripheral blood. This receptor was taken from a woman in her thirties with primary liver carcinoma and hepatitis B virus infection. J is TRBJ2-4 and V is TRBV6-2 or TRBV6-3; the D gene is possibly TRBD2 (6 bases). CDR3: CASSLTRSKDIQYF. The CDR3 nucleotides read TGTGCCAGCAGTTTGACTAGATCAAAAGACATTCAGTACTTC.